The source of this T cell receptor (beta chain) is a study of identical twins. This CDR3 contains 13 residues. Trimming stripped 4 bases from V and 4 bases from J, with 8 bases between. Looked up from germline, CDR1 is MNHEY and CDR2 is SVGAGI. Study-wide findings and caveats: Models underestimated how often monozygotic twins shared out-of-frame TCR alpha.

This clonotype was found a few times. The antigen is undetermined. Template switching supplied a universal primer site; unique molecular identifiers were carried on the cDNA. TCRdb reprocessed the 5' RACE reads with MiXCR, giving one entry per CDR3 protein. The sample holds 700,000 or so distinct CDR3 sequences; under 9% are singletons and the top ten take approximately 0.89%. This sample was also put to use in a study of yellow fever vaccine responses in identical twins.

This chain joins TRBV6-5 and TRBJ1-3; D gene ambiguous. The TCR originated in a woman aged 18-29 years in good health. Sequencing was carried out using PBMCs. CDR3 DNA: TGTGCCAGCAGTTCACTGGGAGGAAACACCATATATTTT. Its protein product is CASSSLGGNTIYF.